The sequence of this TCR beta chain was determined in a study of shared clonotypes between healthy human individuals. Overall study findings and caveats: Naive subsets generally had larger estimated richness than memory subsets.

In the original workflow: ImmunoSEQ output lacked quality scores and full-length reads, limiting matched filtering. Sequenced by immunoSEQ multiplex PCR; TCRdb stores in-frame clones only, minus some. V, J and clone size are taken as reported in that table, and D and trimming were inferred from the DNA itself. The table shows 850,000 to 1,200,000 clones, with approximately 72% occurring only once. As concerns this clone: The target antigen is unknown.

Germline CDR1 reads LGHNT; CDR2 reads FRNRAP. V was cut by 5 bases and J by 6 bases, with 20 bases left in between. The CDR3 is 15 residues long. This clonotype was sampled from a man aged 18-30 years in good health. Sequencing used memory CD4+ T cells sorted from blood. The sample's subset: CD45RA-negative fraction. The chain uses TRBV12-5 and TRBJ2-7; TRBD1 might be the D (5 bases). CDR3 nucleotide sequence: TGTGCTAGTGGTCACACGAACATTGGTGGGGCCGAGCAGTACTTC. Amino acid sequence: CASGHTNIGGAEQYF.